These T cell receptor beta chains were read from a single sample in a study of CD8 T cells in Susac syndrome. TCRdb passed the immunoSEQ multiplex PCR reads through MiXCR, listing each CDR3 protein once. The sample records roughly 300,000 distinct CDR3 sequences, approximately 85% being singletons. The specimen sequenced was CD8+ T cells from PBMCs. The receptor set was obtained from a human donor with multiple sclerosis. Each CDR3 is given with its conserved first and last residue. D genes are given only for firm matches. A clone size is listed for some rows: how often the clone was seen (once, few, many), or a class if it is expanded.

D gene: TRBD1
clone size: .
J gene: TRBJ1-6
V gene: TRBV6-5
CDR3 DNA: TGTGCCAGCAGTTACGGACAGGGTGGTGTTGGTCCGCCCCTCCACTTT
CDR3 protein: CASSYGQGGVGPPLHF

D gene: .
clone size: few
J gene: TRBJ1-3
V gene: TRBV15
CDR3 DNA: TGTGCCACCAGCAATGGCGGATATGGAAACACCATATATTTT
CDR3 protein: CATSNGGYGNTIYF

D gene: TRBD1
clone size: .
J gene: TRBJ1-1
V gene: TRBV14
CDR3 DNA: TGTGCCAGCAGCCCCCAACCGACAGGGATCAACACTGAAGCTTTCTTT
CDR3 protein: CASSPQPTGINTEAFF

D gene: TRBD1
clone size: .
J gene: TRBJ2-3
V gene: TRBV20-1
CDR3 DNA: TGCAGTGCTAGAGGTCACCAAGGAATAGTGGACAGGGGGAGCACAGATACGCAGTATTTT
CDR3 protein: CSARGHQGIVDRGSTDTQYF

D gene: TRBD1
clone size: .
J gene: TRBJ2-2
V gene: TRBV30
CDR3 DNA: TGTGCCTGGAGTAACACAGGGGACACCGGGGAGCTGTTTTTT
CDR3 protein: CAWSNTGDTGELFF

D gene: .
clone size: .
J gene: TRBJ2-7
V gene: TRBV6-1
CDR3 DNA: TGTGCCAGCAGCCCGGACACCAGCTACGAGCAGTACTTC
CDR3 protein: CASSPDTSYEQYF

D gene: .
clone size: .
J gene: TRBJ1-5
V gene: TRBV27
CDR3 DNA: TGTGCCAGCAGTGGGACCGCGAATCAGCCCCAGCATTTT
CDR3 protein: CASSGTANQPQHF

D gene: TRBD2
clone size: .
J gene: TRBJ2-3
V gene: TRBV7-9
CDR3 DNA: TGTGCCAGCAGCTTCTTAGCGGGAGCCCCAGATACGCAGTATTTT
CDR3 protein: CASSFLAGAPDTQYF

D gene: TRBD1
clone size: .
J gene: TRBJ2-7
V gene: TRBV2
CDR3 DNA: TGTGCCAGCAGTACTTGGACAGGGGGTCTCTACGAGCAGTACTTC
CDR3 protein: CASSTWTGGLYEQYF

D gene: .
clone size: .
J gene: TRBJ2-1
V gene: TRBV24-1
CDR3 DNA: TGTGCCACCAGTGATTTAAGGAGATCCCCCAATGAGCAGTTCTTC
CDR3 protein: CATSDLRRSPNEQFF

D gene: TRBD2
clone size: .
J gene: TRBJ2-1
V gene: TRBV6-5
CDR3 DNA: TGTGCCAGCAGTCAGGGACTAGCGGGGCTCAATGAGCAGTTCTTC
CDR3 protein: CASSQGLAGLNEQFF

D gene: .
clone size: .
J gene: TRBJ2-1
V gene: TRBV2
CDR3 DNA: TGTGCCAGCAGGGGAAAGATCCAGGGTGAGCAGTTCTTC
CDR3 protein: CASRGKIQGEQFF

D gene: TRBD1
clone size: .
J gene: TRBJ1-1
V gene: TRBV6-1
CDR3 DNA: TGTGCCAGCATTAACGACAGGGAGGGGGAAGCTTTCTTT
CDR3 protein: CASINDREGEAFF

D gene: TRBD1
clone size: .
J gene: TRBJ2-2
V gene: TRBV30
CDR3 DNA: TGTGCCTGGAGTGTAGTTCCCAGGACAGGGGGCCTTGACACCGGGGAGCTGTTTTTT
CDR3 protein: CAWSVVPRTGGLDTGELFF

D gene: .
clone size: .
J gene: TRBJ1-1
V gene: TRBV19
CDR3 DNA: TGTGCCAGTAGTCGGGGCACCTTGAACACTGAAGTTTTCTTT
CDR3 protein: CASSRGTLNTEVFF

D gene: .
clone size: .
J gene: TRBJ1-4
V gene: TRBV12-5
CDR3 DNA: TGTGCTAGTGGTGTCGATCGTCAGGGAAATGAAAAACTGTTTTTT
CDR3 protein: CASGVDRQGNEKLFF

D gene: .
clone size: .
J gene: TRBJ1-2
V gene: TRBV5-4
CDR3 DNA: TGTGCCGCAACTGCGGGGAACTATAGCTACACCTTC
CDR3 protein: CAATAGNYSYTF

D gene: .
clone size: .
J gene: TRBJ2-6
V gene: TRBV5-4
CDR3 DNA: TGTGCCAGCACCCCCGGGTACGGGGCCAACGTCCTGACTTTC
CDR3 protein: CASTPGYGANVLTF

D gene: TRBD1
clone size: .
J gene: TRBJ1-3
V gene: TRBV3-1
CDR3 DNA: TGTGCCAGCAGCCAAGACAGGGGGACTGGAAACACCATATATTTT
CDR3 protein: CASSQDRGTGNTIYF

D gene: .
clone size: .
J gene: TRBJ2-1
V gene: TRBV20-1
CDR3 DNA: TGCAGTGCTCCTCGGGACTACAATGAGCAGTTCTTC
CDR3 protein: CSAPRDYNEQFF

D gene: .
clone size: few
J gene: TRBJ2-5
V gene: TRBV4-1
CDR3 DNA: TGCGCCAGCAGCCAAGTGCGACCCTATGGAGAGACCCAGTACTTC
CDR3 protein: CASSQVRPYGETQYF

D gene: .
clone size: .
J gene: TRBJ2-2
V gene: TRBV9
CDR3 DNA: TGTGCCAGCAGCGCGAACAGGGTTCCCGGGGAGCTGTTTTTT
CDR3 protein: CASSANRVPGELFF

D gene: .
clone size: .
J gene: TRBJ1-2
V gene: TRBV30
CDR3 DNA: TGTGCCTGGAGTGTACCTCTTAACTATGGCTACACCTTC
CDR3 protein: CAWSVPLNYGYTF

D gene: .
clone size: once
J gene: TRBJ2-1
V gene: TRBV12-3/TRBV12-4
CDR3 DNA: TGTGCCAGCACTGTGGCGGACACCTACAATGAGCAGTTCTTC
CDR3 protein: CASTVADTYNEQFF

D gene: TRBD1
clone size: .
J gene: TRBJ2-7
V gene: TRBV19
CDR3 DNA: TGTGCCAGTAGTGCCCGGGACAGGGAGTACGAGCAGTACTTC
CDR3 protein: CASSARDREYEQYF

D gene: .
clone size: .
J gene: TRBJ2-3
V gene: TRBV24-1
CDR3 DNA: TGTGCCACCAGTGGAATCCCCGGGGCCACTAGCACAGATACGCAGTATTTT
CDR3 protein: CATSGIPGATSTDTQYF

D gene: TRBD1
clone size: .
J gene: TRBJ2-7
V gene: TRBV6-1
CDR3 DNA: TGTGCCAGCAGTCCTGGATTACAGGGGTACGAGCAGTACTTC
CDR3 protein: CASSPGLQGYEQYF

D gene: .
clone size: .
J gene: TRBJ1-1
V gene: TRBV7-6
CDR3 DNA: TGTGCCAGCAGCTCAAACCTCAGGGATGGGAACACTGAAGCTTTCTTT
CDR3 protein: CASSSNLRDGNTEAFF

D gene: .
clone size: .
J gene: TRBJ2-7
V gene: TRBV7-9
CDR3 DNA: TGTGCCAGCAGCTTCCCGGGGAATAGCTTCTACGAGCAGTACTTC
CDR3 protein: CASSFPGNSFYEQYF

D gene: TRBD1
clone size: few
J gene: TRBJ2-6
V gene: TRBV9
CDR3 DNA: TGTGCCAGCAGTGGGACAGGGTCTGGGGCCAACGTCCTGACTTTC
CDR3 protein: CASSGTGSGANVLTF

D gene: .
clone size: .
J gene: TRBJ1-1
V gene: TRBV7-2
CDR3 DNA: TGTGCCAGCAGCCCCTCCTTGGGGGTGGCCCGGAGAACTGAAGCTTTCTTT
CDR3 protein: CASSPSLGVARRTEAFF

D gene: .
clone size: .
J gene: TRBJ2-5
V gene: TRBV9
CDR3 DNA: TGTGCCAGCAGCCCTAACGCCGAGACCCAGTACTTC
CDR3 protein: CASSPNAETQYF

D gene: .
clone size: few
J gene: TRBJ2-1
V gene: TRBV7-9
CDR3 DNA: TGTGCCAGCAGTGAAGGAGGGGGCGATGAGCAGTTCTTC
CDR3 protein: CASSEGGGDEQFF

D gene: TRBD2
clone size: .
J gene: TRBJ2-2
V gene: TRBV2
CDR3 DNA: TGTGCCAGCAGTACCTGGGGGACTAGCGGGATGGGCGAGGAGCTGTTTTTT
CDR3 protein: CASSTWGTSGMGEELFF

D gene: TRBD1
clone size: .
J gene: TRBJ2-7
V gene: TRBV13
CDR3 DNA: TGTGCCAGCAGCTTAGGTACAGGGGTGCGAGAGCAGTACTTC
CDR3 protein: CASSLGTGVREQYF

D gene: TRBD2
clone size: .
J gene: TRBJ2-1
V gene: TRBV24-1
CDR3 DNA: TGTGCCACCAGTGACCCTGACTCGGGGGAGGGTAATGAGCAGTTCTTC
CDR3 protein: CATSDPDSGEGNEQFF

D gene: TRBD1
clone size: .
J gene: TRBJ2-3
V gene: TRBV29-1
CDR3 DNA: TGCAGCGTTGAACCCACGACAGGGGTAGATACGCAGTATTTT
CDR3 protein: CSVEPTTGVDTQYF

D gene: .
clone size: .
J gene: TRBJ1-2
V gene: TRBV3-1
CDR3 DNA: TGTGCCAGCAGCCAAGATGGGTGGGAGGGAATGTGGGGCTACACCTTC
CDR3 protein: CASSQDGWEGMWGYTF

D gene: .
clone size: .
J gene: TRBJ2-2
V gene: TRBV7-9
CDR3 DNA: TGTGCCAGCAGCTTAGTTATCCAGGGTGACACCGGGGAGCTGTTTTTT
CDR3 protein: CASSLVIQGDTGELFF

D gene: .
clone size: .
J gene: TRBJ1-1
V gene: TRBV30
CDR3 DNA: TGTGCCTGGACGGCCTTCACTGAAGCTTTCTTT
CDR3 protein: CAWTAFTEAFF

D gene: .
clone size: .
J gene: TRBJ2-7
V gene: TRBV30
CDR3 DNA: TGTGCCTGGAATTGGGTTGGAAACGAGCAGTACTTC
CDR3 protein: CAWNWVGNEQYF

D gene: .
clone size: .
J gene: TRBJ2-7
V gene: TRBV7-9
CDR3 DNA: TGTGCCAGCAGCTTAGTTATCGGGACAAGCTACGAGCAGTACTTC
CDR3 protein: CASSLVIGTSYEQYF